This T cell receptor beta chain was identified during a study of OX40 agonist ivuxolimab in advanced cancers. Study background: Eligibility rules accepted prior anti-PD-1, anti-PD-L1 or anti-CTLA-4 therapy, and 40% to 50% had some.

The CDR3 length is 16 residues. V shed 5 bases and J 4 bases; nucleotides not matched to a gene: 10. Germline V gives CDR1 MNHEY, CDR2 SMNVEV (reference sequence). This clone was found once. Its antigen is undetermined. Findings and caveats of the study: In the 0.1 to 3.0 mg/kg range, CD4+ and CD8+ blood T cells had expanded clonally by week 6.

Repertoires were generated with immunoSEQ multiplex PCR, while TCRdb's copy carries only in-frame clones and drops some. This table holds about 93,000 clones, 89% found once. Autoimmune disease history or systemic immunosuppression excluded patients. This receptor was taken from an adult with an advanced solid tumor such as melanoma, head and neck, liver or kidney cancer. The source was CD4+ or CD8+ T cells sorted from blood, collected in a trial of the OX40 agonist ivuxolimab. The V gene is TRBV27, the J gene TRBJ2-5; TRBD2 agrees at 10 bases. The CDR3 DNA reads as TGTGCCAGCAGTCCTCTATCCTGGACTAGCGGAGAGACCCAGTACTTC. Translated, it gives CASSPLSWTSGETQYF.